The present T cell receptor (beta chain) was sequenced within a study of identical twins. The germline CDR1 and CDR2 sequences are DFQATT and SNEGSKA (reference sequence). The CDR3 consists of 16 residues. V was trimmed by 4 bases and J by 7 bases, leaving 23 bases between them. TCRdb re-derived calls from the 5' RACE reads in MiXCR, one entry per CDR3 protein. The sample carries roughly 770,000 distinct CDR3 sequences, approximately 18% recorded once. This clonotype was found a few times. These data also formed part of another study, on T cells expressing NK-cell markers. That work adds: Among the eight sequenced donors, seven tested HCMV-seropositive and one tested seronegative.

This receptor was taken from a woman younger than 30 in good health. This chain links TRBV20-1 with TRBJ1-5; D might be TRBD1 (6 bases). The sequencing input was PBMCs. The CDR3 here is CSATKMGIQGWQPQHF. In DNA form, the CDR3 reads TGCAGTGCTACCAAGATGGGGATACAGGGATGGCAGCCCCAGCATTTT.